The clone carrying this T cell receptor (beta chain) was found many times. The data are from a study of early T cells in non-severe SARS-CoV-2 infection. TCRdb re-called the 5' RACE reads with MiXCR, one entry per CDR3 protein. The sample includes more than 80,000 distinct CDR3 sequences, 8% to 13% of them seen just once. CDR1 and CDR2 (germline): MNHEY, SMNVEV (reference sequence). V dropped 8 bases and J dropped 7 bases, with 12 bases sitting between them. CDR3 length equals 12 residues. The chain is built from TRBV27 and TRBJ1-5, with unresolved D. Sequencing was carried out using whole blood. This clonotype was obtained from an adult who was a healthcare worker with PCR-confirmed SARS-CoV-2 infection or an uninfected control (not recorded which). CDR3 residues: CASGELRQPQHF. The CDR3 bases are TGTGCCAGCGGGGAGCTTAGACAGCCCCAGCATTTT.